The entry below describes one T cell receptor (beta chain). The CDR3 extends 3 residues past the end of the read, so its final part is completed from the germline J gene. Trimming cost V 2 bases and J 1 base; bases outside gene matches: 3. Looked up from germline, CDR1 is SGDLS and CDR2 is YYNGEE. This CDR3 spans 17 amino acids. The sample comes from a study of T cells in women clearing cervical HPV infection. Overall study: Controls were women whose single incident HPV16 infection cleared within 12 months without precancer or cancer.

This table comes from immunoSEQ multiplex PCR, and its TCRdb copy is limited to in-frame clones, with some not included. Its table records roughly 48,000 clones. This rearrangement joins TRBV9 to TRBJ2-3; 14 bases agree with TRBD2. Sequenced sample: blood buffy coat. The receptor was isolated from a woman aged 18 to 75 with a cervical HPV16 infection that either progressed to CIN3+ or cleared (not recorded which). CDR3 sequence: CASSVTSGGAGTDTQYF. The sequenced part of the CDR3 DNA is TGTGCCAGCAGCGTGACTAGCGGGGGGGCCGGCACAGATACG.